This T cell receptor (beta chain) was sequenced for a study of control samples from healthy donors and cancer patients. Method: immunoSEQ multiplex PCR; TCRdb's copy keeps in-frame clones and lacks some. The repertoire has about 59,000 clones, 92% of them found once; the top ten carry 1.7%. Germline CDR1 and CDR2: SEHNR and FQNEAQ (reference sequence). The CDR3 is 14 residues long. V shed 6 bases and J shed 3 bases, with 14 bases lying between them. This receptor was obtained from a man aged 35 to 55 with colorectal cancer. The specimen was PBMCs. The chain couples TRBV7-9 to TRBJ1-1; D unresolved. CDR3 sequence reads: CASSYTREDTEAFF. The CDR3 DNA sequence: TGTGCCAGCAGTTATACTCGGGAAGACACTGAAGCTTTCTTT. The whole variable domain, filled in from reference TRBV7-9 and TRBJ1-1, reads DTGVSQNPRHKITKRGQNVTFRCDPISEHNRLYWYRQTLGQGPEFLTYFQNEAQLEKSRLLSDRFSAERPKGSFSTLEIQRTEQGDSAMYLCASSYTREDTEAFFGQGTRLTVV.